The 26 T cell receptor beta chains below come from one sample, sequenced in a study of regulatory T cells in long-lasting Graves disease. Time point denoted: newly diagnosed GD, antithyroid drugs for less than 3 months. After RNA was extracted from PBMCs, the TCR library was made from it. Investigators prepared the TCR beta libraries by applying iRepertoire HTBI primers and Arm-PCR of CDR3 regions. TCRdb analysed the multiplex PCR reads with MiXCR anew, one entry per CDR3 protein. This table has about 210,000 distinct CDR3 sequences, around 20% appearing once. The data also belong to a second study, concerning T cells in Graves' hyperthyroidism and ophthalmopathy.

The sequencing used peripheral blood mononuclear cells (PBMCs), collected at new diagnosis, from a patient treated with antithyroid drugs. The receptors originated from a woman between 25 and 40 years old with Graves disease.

This sequence joins TRBV20-1 and TRBJ2-3; perhaps D is TRBD1 or TRBD2 (6 bases each). The CDR3 contains 14 residues. Germline V gives CDR1 DFQATT, CDR2 SNEGSKA (reference sequence). V dropped 3 bases and J dropped 3 bases, with 13 bases sitting between them. In nucleotides, the CDR3 is TGCAGTGCTAGGCGTGGGGGGCCAACAGATACGCAGTATTTT. Encoded protein: CSARRGGPTDTQYF.

In this sample, this clonotype turned up many times. The genes are TRBV20-1 and TRBJ1-1; a possible D gene is TRBD1 (6 bases). CDR3 size: 12 residues. Trimming removed 3 bases from V and 4 bases from J, with 9 bases in between. Germline lookup yields CDR1 DFQATT and CDR2 SNEGSKA (reference sequence). The CDR3 DNA sequence: TGCAGTGCTAGGGGCAGGGGCACTGAAGCTTTCTTT. The encoded protein is CSARGRGTEAFF.

Concerning this clonotype itself: This probably arose from a read error, given a far larger clone one base away. The chain is built from TRBV15 and TRBJ2-1; 11 bases line up with TRBD2. The last part of the DNA fits TRBJ2-5 better; the J call may be wrong. Germline V gives CDR1 LNHNV, CDR2 YYDKDF (reference sequence). The CDR3 loop spans 18 amino acids. The DNA of the CDR3 is TGTGCCAACAGCAGAGACGTTCTAGCGGGAGGCCGTCAAGAGACCCAGTACTTC. This gives the protein CANSRDVLAGGRQETQYF.

In its sample, this clonotype was seen many times. The CDR3 region has the DNA TGTGCCACTGTAGCGGGGGGGCGTCTAGAGACCCAGTACTTC. Translation gives CATVAGGRLETQYF. V gene TRBV28 combines with J gene TRBJ2-5; 11 bases line up with TRBD2. The length of the CDR3 is 14 residues. With V trimmed by 10 bases and J by 4 bases, 8 bases remained unmatched. Looked up from germline, CDR1 is MDHEN and CDR2 is SYDVKM.

The rearrangement joins TRBV5-6 to TRBJ2-6, with 8 bases matching TRBD1. CDR3 length: 16 amino acids. V shed 4 bases and J 4 bases; nucleotides not matched to a gene: 7. The germline V gene encodes CDR1 SGHDT and CDR2 YYEEEE. CDR3: CASSVTGGYGANVLTF. The CDR3 bases are TGTGCCAGCAGCGTAACAGGGGGGTACGGGGCCAACGTCCTGACTTTC.

The sample holds a few counts of this clonotype. Since a much larger clone is just one base distant, this may be a read error. The chain combines TRBV7-7 with TRBJ2-5, with TRBD2 matching over 7 bases. Per germline, CDR1 SSHAT and CDR2 FNYEAQ (reference sequence). The length of the CDR3 is 16 residues. CDR3 sequence reads: CASSPGTVGGKEAQYF. CDR3 nucleotide sequence: TGTGCTAGCAGCCCAGGGACTGTGGGGGGGAAAGAGGCCCAGTACTTC.

The rearrangement links TRBV28 to TRBJ1-1, with TRBD1 matching over 8 bases. With V trimmed by 5 bases and J by 4 bases, 12 bases remained unmatched. This CDR3 contains 16 residues. Germline V gene lookup returns CDR1 MDHEN and CDR2 SYDVKM. CDR3 nucleotide sequence: TGTGCCAGCAGTCGATCCTCAGGGGGCGCGACCACTGAAGCTTTCTTT. Translation gives CASSRSSGGATTEAFF.

This clonotype was counted many times. The V and J genes are TRBV28 and TRBJ2-1; 9 bases match TRBD1. With 4 bases clipped from V and 7 bases from J, the junction kept 11 bases outside the gene matches. CDR1 is MDHEN and CDR2 is SYDVKM in the germline V gene. The CDR3 runs 16 residues. In DNA form, the CDR3 reads TGTGCCAGCAGTTCGGGGGCGACAGGGGGTGTGAATGAGCAGTTCTTC. It yields the protein CASSSGATGGVNEQFF.

The V gene is TRBV28, the J gene TRBJ2-2, with TRBD1 matching over 7 bases. Germline V gene data show CDR1 as MDHEN and CDR2 as SYDVKM. V shed 5 bases and J 7 bases; nucleotides not matched to a gene: 16. This CDR3 is 17 amino acids long. DNA for the CDR3: TGTGCCAGCAGTGCACAAGACAGGGTGTTGAGTCACGGGGAGCTGTTTTTT. Translating it yields CASSAQDRVLSHGELFF.

This clonotype turned up a few times. V is TRBV30 and J is TRBJ2-1, with 9 bases that match TRBD2. With 4 bases clipped from V and 7 bases from J, the junction kept 8 bases outside the gene matches. CDR3 size: 14 residues. Germline CDR1 GTSNPN, CDR2 SVGIG (reference sequence). In DNA form, the CDR3 reads TGTGCCTGGAACCGCGGGAGGGCCGATAATGAGCAGTTCTTC. Protein sequence: CAWNRGRADNEQFF.

This clonotype appeared many times. The chain employs TRBV7-2 and TRBJ2-1; D call uncertain. This CDR3 has 13 amino acids. V lost 5 bases and J lost 4, with 9 bases in between. Germline CDR1 SGHTA, CDR2 FQGNSA. CDR3 DNA sequence: TGTGCCAGCAGCCCCGACTCATACAATGAGCAGTTCTTC. Protein: CASSPDSYNEQFF.

The chain carries TRBV12-3 or TRBV12-4 and TRBJ2-2; either TRBD1 or TRBD2 may supply D (5 bases each). V was shortened by 4 bases and J by 7 bases, with 16 bases between the two germline ends. The CDR3 has 15 residues. The CDR3 DNA sequence: TGTGCCAGCAGTTCTAAATTGGGACCGGGCGGGGAGCTGTTTTTT. Translated: CASSSKLGPGGELFF.

The chain joins TRBV12-3 or TRBV12-4 to TRBJ1-2; no clear D gene. The CDR3 totals 11 residues. V shed 5 bases and J shed 10 bases, with 11 bases lying between them. CDR3 nucleotide sequence: TGTGCCAGCAGTCGAGACCCGGTCTACACCTTC. This encodes CASSRDPVYTF.

The sample holds many counts of this clonotype. The chain carries TRBV14 and TRBJ1-1; 7 bases agree with TRBD1. The length of the CDR3 is 15 residues. The junction had 4 bases not matched to a gene; V was cut back by 2 bases and J by 1 base. From germline, CDR1 is SGHDN and CDR2 FVKESK. For the CDR3, the DNA is TGTGCCAGCAGCCAAAGGGGGCTTTGGAACACTGAAGCTTTCTTT. Protein product: CASSQRGLWNTEAFF.

This clonotype has a handful of counts. CDR3 nucleotides: TGTGCCAGCAGCTTAGCTAGGGGCCCTAGCTCCTACAATGAGCAGTTCTTC. Its protein product is CASSLARGPSSYNEQFF. The rearrangement links TRBV11-2 to TRBJ2-1; weak D call: TRBD1 (5 bases). Germline CDR1 and CDR2: SGHAT and FQNNGV. This CDR3 spans 17 amino acids. Trimming took off 1 base at V and 0 bases at J, with 13 bases between the two ends. Supplemented by reference TRBV11-2 and TRBJ2-1, the full variable domain reads EAGVAQSPRYKIIEKRQSVAFWCNPISGHATLYWYQQILGQGPKLLIQFQNNGVVDDSQLPKDRFSAERLKGVDSTLKIQPAKLEDSAVYLCASSLARGPSSYNEQFFGPGTRLTVL.

Ten or more counts support this clonotype. This rearrangement joins TRBV28 to TRBJ2-5, with D possibly matching TRBD1 (6 bases). The germline gives CDR1 MDHEN, CDR2 SYDVKM. This CDR3 is built from 15 residues. Trimming took off 6 bases at V and 0 bases at J, with 14 bases between the two ends. The CDR3 bases are TGTGCCAGCAGCCGGACAGAATGGTACCAAGAGACCCAGTACTTC. As protein: CASSRTEWYQETQYF.

In this sample, this clonotype turned up many times. The chain combines TRBV2 with TRBJ2-7, with D possibly matching TRBD1 (5 bases). CDR1 is SNHLY, CDR2 FYNNEI, per germline. The CDR3 contains 15 residues. Trimming removed 5 bases from V and 7 bases from J, with 21 bases in between. The CDR3 coding sequence is TGTGCCAGCAGTCAGGGTCTGGGCAGGGTGGATGAGCAGTACTTC. Its protein product is CASSQGLGRVDEQYF.

The chain carries TRBV20-1 and TRBJ2-5; a possible D gene is TRBD2 (6 bases). The ends were cut back, 7 bases at V and 5 bases at J, with 20 bases in the middle. Per the germline V gene, CDR1 is DFQATT and CDR2 is SNEGSKA (reference sequence). The CDR3 is made up of 14 amino acids. The CDR3 coding sequence is TGCAGTGGCGTAGGTGGGGGGTTACACGAGACCCAGTACTTC. It specifies CSGVGGGLHETQYF.

This clonotype has ten or more counts. This chain connects TRBV6-1 to TRBJ2-3, with 8 bases identical to TRBD2. The CDR3 length is 16 residues. The trim removed 3 bases at V and 0 bases at J, leaving 5 bases unmatched. Germline assignment: CDR1 MNHNS and CDR2 SASEGT. In DNA, the CDR3 is TGTGCCAGCAGTGATCCAGCGGGGGCTAGCACAGATACGCAGTATTTT. Translating it yields CASSDPAGASTDTQYF.

As for this clonotype: A clone one base away is much larger, so this may be a read error. The chain recombines TRBV7-3 with TRBJ1-3; D may be TRBD1 (5 bases). The CDR3 length is 14 residues. Germline assignment: CDR1 SGHTA and CDR2 FQGTGA. This chain's CDR3 is CVSSETVSGNTIYF. DNA for the CDR3: TGTGTCAGCAGCGAGACAGTTTCTGGAAACACCATATATTTT.

This clonotype was observed many times. The V and J genes are TRBV20-1 and TRBJ2-1; TRBD2 is a possible D gene (6 bases). The germline V and J ends were trimmed by 1 base and 2 bases, with 12 bases remaining between them. The CDR3 runs to 15 residues. Germline loops: CDR1 DFQATT, CDR2 SNEGSKA (reference sequence). This CDR3 is CSARALASTYNEQFF. In nucleotides, the CDR3 is TGCAGTGCTAGAGCCCTAGCGAGTACCTACAATGAGCAGTTCTTC.

This clonotype was seen a few times. V usage is TRBV20-1 and J usage is TRBJ2-1; tentative D call: TRBD2 (6 bases). The CDR3 extends over 16 amino acids. Germline V gene sequence: CDR1 DFQATT, CDR2 SNEGSKA (reference sequence). The germline V and J ends were trimmed by 0 bases and 6 bases, with 18 bases remaining between them. The CDR3 is CSARDPNGGRGNEQFF. The CDR3 DNA is TGCAGTGCTAGAGATCCCAACGGGGGTCGCGGCAATGAGCAGTTCTTC.

This clonotype was observed many times. The chain is built from TRBV12-3 or TRBV12-4 and TRBJ2-5, with TRBD2 matching 11 bases. This CDR3 has 14 amino acids. V lost 6 bases and J lost 5; bases outside the gene matches: 5. The CDR3 loop reads CASRVAGGGETQYF. CDR3 coding DNA: TGTGCCAGCAGGGTAGCGGGAGGGGGGGAGACCCAGTACTTC.

Details on this clonotype: A much larger clone sits a single nucleotide away, making a read error possible. V gene TRBV3-1 combines with J gene TRBJ1-2, with TRBD1 as a possible D gene (5 bases). V was clipped by 1 base and J by 8 bases, with 11 bases between them. The CDR3 has 13 residues. CDR1 is LGHDT and CDR2 is YNNKEL in the germline V gene (reference sequence). For the CDR3, the DNA is TGTGCCAGCAGCCAAGGGGCGGGGGAAGGCTACACCTTC. Its protein is CASSQGAGEGYTF. Drawing the rest from reference TRBV3-1 and TRBJ1-2, the complete variable domain is DTAVSQTPKYLVTQMGNDKSIKCEQNLGHDTMYWYKQDSKKFLKIMFSYNNKELIINETVPNRFSPKSPDKAHLNLHINSLELGDSAVYFCASSQGAGEGYTFGSGTRLTVV.

Many counts were recorded for this clonotype. The chain employs TRBV12-3 or TRBV12-4 and TRBJ2-4, with D tentatively TRBD1 (6 bases). The CDR3 is made up of 15 amino acids. With 6 bases removed from V and 0 bases from J, the gap between germline ends came to 12 bases. This CDR3 reads CASSDRNEAKNIQYF. The CDR3 bases are TGTGCCAGCAGCGACAGGAACGAAGCCAAAAACATTCAGTACTTC.

The chain couples TRBV30 to TRBJ2-3, with D uncertain. The CDR3 totals 14 residues. Germline V gene data show CDR1 as GTSNPN and CDR2 as SVGIG (reference sequence). Trimming pared 3 bases from V and 0 bases from J, leaving 10 bases between. The CDR3 DNA reads TGTGCCTGGAGCGGGTGGGCTAGCACAGATACGCAGTATTTT. Translation gives CAWSGWASTDTQYF.